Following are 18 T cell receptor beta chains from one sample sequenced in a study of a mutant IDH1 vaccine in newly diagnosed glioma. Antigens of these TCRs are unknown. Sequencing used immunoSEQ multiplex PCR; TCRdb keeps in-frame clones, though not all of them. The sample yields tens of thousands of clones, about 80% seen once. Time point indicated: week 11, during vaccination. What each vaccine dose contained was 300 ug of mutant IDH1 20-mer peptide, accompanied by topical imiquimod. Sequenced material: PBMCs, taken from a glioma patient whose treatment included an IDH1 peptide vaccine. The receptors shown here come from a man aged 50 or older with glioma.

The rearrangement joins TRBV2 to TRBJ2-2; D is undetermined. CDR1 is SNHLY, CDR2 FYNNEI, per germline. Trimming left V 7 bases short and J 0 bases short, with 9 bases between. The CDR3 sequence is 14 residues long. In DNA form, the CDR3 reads TGTGCCAGCATGACTGTTTCGAACACCGGGGAGCTGTTTTTT. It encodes CASMTVSNTGELFF.

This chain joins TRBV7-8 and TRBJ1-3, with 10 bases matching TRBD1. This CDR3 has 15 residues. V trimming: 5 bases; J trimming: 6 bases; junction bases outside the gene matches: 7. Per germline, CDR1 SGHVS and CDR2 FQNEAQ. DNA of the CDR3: TGTGCCAGCAGCGCCACCGGGACAGGGGTAAACACCATATATTTT. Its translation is CASSATGTGVNTIYF.

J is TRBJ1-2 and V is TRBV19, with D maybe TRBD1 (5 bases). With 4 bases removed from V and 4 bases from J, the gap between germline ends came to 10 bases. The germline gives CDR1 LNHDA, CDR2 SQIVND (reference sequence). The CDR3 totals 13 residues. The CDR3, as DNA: TGTGCCAGTAGTAAGGGACCGCTCTATGGCTACACCTTC. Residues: CASSKGPLYGYTF.

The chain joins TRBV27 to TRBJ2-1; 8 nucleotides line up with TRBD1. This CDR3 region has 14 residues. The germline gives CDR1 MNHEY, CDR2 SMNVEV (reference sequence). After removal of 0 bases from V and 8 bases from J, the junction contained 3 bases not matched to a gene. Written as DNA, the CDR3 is TGTGCCAGCAGTTTATCGCAGGGGGCACATGAGCAGTTCTTC. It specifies CASSLSQGAHEQFF.

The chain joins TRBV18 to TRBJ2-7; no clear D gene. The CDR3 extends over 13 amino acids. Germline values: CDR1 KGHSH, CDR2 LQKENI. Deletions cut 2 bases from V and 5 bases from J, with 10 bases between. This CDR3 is CASSPGLRDEQYF. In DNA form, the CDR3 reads TGTGCCAGCTCACCAGGGCTCCGGGACGAGCAGTACTTC. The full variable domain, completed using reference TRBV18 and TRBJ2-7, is NAGVMQNPRHLVRRRGQEARLRCSPMKGHSHVYWYRQLPEEGLKFMVYLQKENIIDESGMPKERFSAEFPKEGPSILRIQQVVRGDSAAYFCASSPGLRDEQYFGPGTRLTVT.

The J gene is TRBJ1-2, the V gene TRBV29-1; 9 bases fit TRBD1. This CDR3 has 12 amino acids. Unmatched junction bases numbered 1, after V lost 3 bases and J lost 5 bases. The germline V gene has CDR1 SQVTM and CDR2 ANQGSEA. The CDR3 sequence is CSVETGGYGYTF. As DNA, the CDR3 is TGCAGCGTTGAGACAGGGGGGTATGGCTACACCTTC.

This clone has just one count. The CDR3 is CASSITTADGETQYF. CDR3 nucleotides: TGTGCCAGTAGTATAACGACCGCGGACGGGGAGACCCAGTACTTC. The chain links TRBV19 to TRBJ2-5; no clear D. Trimming shortened V by 2 bases and J by 5 bases, and 15 bases separated the two germline ends. CDR1 is LNHDA, CDR2 SQIVND, per germline (reference sequence). The CDR3 is made up of 15 amino acids.

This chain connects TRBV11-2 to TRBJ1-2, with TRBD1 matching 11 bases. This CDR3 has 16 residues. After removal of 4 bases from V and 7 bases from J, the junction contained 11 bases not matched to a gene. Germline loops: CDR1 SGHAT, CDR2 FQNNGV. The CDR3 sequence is CASSWGADRGRIGYTF. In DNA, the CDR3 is TGTGCCAGCAGCTGGGGCGCGGACAGGGGGCGGATTGGCTACACCTTC.

The CDR3 here is CASSYAHGDTQYF. CDR3 nucleotides: TGTGCCAGCAGTTACGCCCACGGAGATACGCAGTATTTT. The chain is built from TRBV27 and TRBJ2-3; D ambiguous. The CDR3 consists of 13 residues. Germline CDR1 MNHEY, CDR2 SMNVEV (reference sequence). Trimming took 4 bases from V and 5 from J, leaving 10 bases between them.

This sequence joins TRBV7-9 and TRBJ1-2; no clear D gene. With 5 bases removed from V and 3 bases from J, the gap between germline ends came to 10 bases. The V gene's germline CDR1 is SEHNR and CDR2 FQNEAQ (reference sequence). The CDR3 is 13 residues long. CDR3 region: CASSPSHYYGYTF. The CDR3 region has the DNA TGTGCCAGCAGCCCATCCCACTACTATGGCTACACCTTC.

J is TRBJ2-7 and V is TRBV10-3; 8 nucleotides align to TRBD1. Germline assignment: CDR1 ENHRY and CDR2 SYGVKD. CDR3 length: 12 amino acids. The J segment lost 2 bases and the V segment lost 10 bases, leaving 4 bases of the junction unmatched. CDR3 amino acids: CATGQGPYEQYF. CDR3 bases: TGTGCCACTGGACAGGGCCCCTACGAGCAGTACTTC.

The DNA of the CDR3 is TGTGCCAGCAGCCAAGGATGGGAGACCCAGTACTTC. Protein sequence: CASSQGWETQYF. The rearrangement joins TRBV14 to TRBJ2-5; no clear D gene. The length of the CDR3 is 12 residues. Trimming pared 1 base from V and 5 bases from J, leaving 5 bases between. Germline CDR1 and CDR2: SGHDN and FVKESK.

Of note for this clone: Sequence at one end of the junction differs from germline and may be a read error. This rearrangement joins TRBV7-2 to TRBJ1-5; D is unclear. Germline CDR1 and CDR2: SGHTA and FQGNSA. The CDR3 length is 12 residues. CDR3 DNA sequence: TGTGCCAGCAGCCTAGCATGGGCGCCCCAGCATTTT. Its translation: CASSLAWAPQHF.

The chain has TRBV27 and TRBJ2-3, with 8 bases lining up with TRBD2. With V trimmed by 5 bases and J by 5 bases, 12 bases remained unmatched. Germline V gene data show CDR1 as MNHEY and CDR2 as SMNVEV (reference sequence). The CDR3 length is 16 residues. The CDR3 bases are TGTGCCAGCAGTCTCACATGGCGGGAGGTGGTAGATACGCAGTATTTT. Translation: CASSLTWREVVDTQYF.

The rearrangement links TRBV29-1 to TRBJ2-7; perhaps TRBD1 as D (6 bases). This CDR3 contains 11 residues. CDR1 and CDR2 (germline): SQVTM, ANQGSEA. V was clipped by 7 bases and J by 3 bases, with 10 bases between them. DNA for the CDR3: TGCAGCGGTACACAGGGCTACGAGCAGTACTTC. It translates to CSGTQGYEQYF.

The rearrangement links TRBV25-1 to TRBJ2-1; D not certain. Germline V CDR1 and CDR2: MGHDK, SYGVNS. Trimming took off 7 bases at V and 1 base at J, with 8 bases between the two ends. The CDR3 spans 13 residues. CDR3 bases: TGTGCCAGCAAGGACGGATCCTACAATGAGCAGTTCTTC. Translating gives CASKDGSYNEQFF.

The CDR3 nucleotides are TGTGCCAGCAGCCGACTAGCGGGGCCACAAGAGACCCAGTACTTC. The encoded protein is CASSRLAGPQETQYF. The chain couples TRBV6-1 to TRBJ2-5; 11 nucleotides match TRBD2. With V trimmed by 6 bases and J by 2 bases, 5 bases remained unmatched. The germline CDR1 and CDR2 sequences are MNHNS and SASEGT. The CDR3 extends over 15 amino acids.

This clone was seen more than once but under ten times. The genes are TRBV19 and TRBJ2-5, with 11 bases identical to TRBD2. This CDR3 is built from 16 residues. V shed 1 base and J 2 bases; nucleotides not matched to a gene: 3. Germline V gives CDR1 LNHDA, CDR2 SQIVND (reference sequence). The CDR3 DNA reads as TGTGCCAGTAGTATAGGGACTAGCGGGCTGCAAGAGACCCAGTACTTC. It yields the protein CASSIGTSGLQETQYF.